This TCR beta chain was retrieved from a study of graft-versus-host responses after intestinal transplantation. Sequencing used immunoSEQ multiplex PCR; TCRdb keeps in-frame clones, though not all of them. This table has some 27,000 clones, approximately 93% appearing once. The CDR3 sequence is 14 residues long. Germline V gene sequence: CDR1 SGHAT, CDR2 FQNNGV. V dropped 8 bases and J dropped 2 bases, with 12 bases sitting between them. The material was PBMCs, obtained 18 days after transplant. This chain connects TRBV11-2 to TRBJ2-2; D gene ambiguous. This sequence originates from a human patient who received an intestinal transplant, so some T cells may come from the graft donor. The DNA of the CDR3 is TGTGCCAGCGCCGAATCGGAAAACACCGGGGAGCTGTTTTTT. It translates to CASAESENTGELFF.